This T cell receptor (beta chain) is from a study of blood T cells in healthy people across ages. The second PCR ran about 6 to 11 cycles with a sample-barcoded 5' primer and J-beta primers. Tags on each cDNA molecule came from a template-switch adaptor with 12 random nucleotides. Per-sample output comprised a minimum of 2.5 million paired-end reads containing CDR3. TCRdb used MiXCR to reprocess the 5' RACE reads, holding one entry per CDR3 protein. The data hold 870,000 or so distinct CDR3 sequences, with about 30% observed a single time. Donors were healthy Caucasian individuals from Russia aged roughly 6 to 95. This clonotype was seen repeatedly, ten times or more. The CDR3 runs 14 residues. V was clipped by 2 bases and J by 5 bases, with 11 bases between them. Germline-derived CDR1 and CDR2 are SEHNR and FQNEAQ (reference sequence).

This chain uses TRBV7-9 with TRBJ2-3, with D maybe TRBD2 (5 bases). The origin of this receptor is a woman aged 80 or over in good health. The source material was blood. CDR3 sequence reads: CASSLRPSGDTQYF. The DNA for the CDR3 is TGTGCCAGCAGCTTAAGACCAAGCGGAGATACGCAGTATTTT.